This T cell receptor (beta chain) was sequenced during a study of long-term antiretroviral therapy in people with HIV. Study observations and caveats: Spans of CDR3 length were tighter for HIV repertoires than for controls. All time points showed a repertoire dominated by clones expanded before ART. Diversity rose after ART but stayed below transplant donor controls.

Survey-level immunoSEQ v3.0 assays were run. TCRdb's copy holds only in-frame clones and misses some; the assay was immunoSEQ multiplex PCR. The repertoire holds some 7,900 clones, nearly 80% seen once, with approximately 23% in the top ten. With respect to this clone: The antigen remains undetermined. Other DNA sequences in this sample translate to the same CDR3.

The United States was where all participants with HIV were treated. This CDR3 is 15 amino acids long. Germline V gene data show CDR1 as SGDLS and CDR2 as YYNGEE. Trimming pared 0 bases from V and 2 bases from J, leaving 10 bases between. The sequence derives from a man in his forties with HIV. The specimen was unsorted PBMCs, collected 0.6 years before starting antiretroviral therapy. The chain couples TRBV9 to TRBJ2-3, with D possibly TRBD2 on 5 matching bases. This CDR3 is CASSVGLLLTDTQYF. The DNA of the CDR3 is TGTGCCAGCAGCGTAGGACTACTTCTCACAGATACGCAGTATTTT.